This note documents a single T cell receptor (beta chain) sequence. These data are taken from a study of neoadjuvant anti-PD-1 for oral cavity cancer. Time point meaning: after neoadjuvant nivolumab, at surgical resection. The CDR3 runs to 14 residues. V lost 2 bases to trimming and J lost 6 bases, with 11 bases between them. The germline V gene has CDR1 MGHDK and CDR2 SYGVNS. Assay used: immunoSEQ multiplex PCR; TCRdb lists only in-frame clones, some missing. The sample yields approximately 15,000 clones, around three quarters seen once. V and J are TRBV25-1 and TRBJ1-3; D not resolved. The source of this sequence is a person between 40 and 80 years old with oral cavity squamous cell carcinoma. The specimen comprised PBMCs, sampled after nivolumab (anti-PD-1) treatment. The CDR3 spells CASSEPMEVNTIYF. The CDR3, as DNA: TGTGCCAGCAGTGAACCCATGGAGGTAAACACCATATATTTT.